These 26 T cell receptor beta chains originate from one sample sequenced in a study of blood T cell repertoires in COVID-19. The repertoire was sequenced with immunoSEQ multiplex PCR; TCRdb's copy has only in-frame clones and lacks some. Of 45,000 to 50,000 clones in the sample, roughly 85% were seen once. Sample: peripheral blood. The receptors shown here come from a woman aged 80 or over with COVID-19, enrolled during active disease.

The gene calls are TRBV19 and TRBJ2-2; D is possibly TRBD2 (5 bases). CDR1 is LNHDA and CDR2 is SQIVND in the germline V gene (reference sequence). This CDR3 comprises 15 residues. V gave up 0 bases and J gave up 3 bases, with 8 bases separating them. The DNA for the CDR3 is TGTGCCAGTAGTATAGAAGCGGTCTACACCGGGGAGCTGTTTTTT. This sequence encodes CASSIEAVYTGELFF.

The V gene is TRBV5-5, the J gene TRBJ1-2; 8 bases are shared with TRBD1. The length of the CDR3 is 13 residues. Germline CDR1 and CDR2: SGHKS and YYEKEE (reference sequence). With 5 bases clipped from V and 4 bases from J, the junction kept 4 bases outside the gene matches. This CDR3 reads CASRPGQGYGYTF. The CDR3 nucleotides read TGTGCCAGCAGACCTGGACAGGGCTATGGCTACACCTTC.

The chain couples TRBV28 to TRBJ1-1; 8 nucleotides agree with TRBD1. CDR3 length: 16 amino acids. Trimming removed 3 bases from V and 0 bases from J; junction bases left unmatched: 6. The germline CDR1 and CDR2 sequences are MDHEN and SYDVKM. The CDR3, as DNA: TGTGCCAGCAGTTTTTCAGGGGGCGTAGTGAACACTGAAGCTTTCTTT. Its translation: CASSFSGGVVNTEAFF.

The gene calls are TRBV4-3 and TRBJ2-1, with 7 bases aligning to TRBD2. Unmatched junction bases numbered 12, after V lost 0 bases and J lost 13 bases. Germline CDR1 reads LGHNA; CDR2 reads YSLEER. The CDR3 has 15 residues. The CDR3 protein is CASSQDVGAGVSQFF. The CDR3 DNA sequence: TGCGCCAGCAGCCAAGATGTTGGGGCGGGAGTGTCTCAGTTCTTC.

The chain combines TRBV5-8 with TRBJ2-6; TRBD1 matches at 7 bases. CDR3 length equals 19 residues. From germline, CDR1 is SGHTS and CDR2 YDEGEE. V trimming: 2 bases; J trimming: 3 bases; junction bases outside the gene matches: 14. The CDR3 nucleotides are TGTGCCAGCAGCTTCTACAGGGGTCCGGCCTTCTATGGGGCCAACGTCCTGACTTTC. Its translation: CASSFYRGPAFYGANVLTF.

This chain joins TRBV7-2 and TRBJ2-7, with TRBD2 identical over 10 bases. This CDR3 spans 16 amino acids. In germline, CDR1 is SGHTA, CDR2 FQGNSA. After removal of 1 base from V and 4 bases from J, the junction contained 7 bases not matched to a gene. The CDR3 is CASSLEVSGRRYEQYF. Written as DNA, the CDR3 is TGTGCCAGCAGCTTAGAAGTTAGCGGGAGGAGGTACGAGCAGTACTTC.

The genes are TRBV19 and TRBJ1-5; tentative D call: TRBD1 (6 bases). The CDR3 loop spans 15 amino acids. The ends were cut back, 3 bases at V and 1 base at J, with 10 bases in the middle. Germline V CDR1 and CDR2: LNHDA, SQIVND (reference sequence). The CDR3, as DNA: TGTGCCAGTAGTATTACAGGGTTAAGCAATCAGCCCCAGCATTTT. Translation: CASSITGLSNQPQHF.

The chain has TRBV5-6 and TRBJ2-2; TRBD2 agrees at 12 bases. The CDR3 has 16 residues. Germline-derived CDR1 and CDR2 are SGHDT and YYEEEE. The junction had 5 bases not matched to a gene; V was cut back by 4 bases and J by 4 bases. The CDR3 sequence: CASSHGTSGFTGELFF. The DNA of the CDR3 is TGTGCCAGCAGCCACGGGACTAGCGGGTTCACCGGGGAGCTGTTTTTT. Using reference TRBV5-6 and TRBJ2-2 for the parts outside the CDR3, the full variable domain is DAGVTQSPTHLIKTRGQQVTLRCSPKSGHDTVSWYQQALGQGPQFIFQYYEEEERQRGNFPDRFSGHQFPNYSSELNVNALLLGDSALYLCASSHGTSGFTGELFFGEGSRLTVL.

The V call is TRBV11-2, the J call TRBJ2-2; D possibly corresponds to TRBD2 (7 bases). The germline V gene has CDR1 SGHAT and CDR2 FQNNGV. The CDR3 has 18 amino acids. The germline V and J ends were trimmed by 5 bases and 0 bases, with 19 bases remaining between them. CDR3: CASSAPRGGPANTGELFF. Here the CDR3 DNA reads TGTGCCAGCAGCGCTCCTAGGGGGGGGCCTGCGAACACCGGGGAGCTGTTTTTT. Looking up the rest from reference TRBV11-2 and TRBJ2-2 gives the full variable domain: EAGVAQSPRYKIIEKRQSVAFWCNPISGHATLYWYQQILGQGPKLLIQFQNNGVVDDSQLPKDRFSAERLKGVDSTLKIQPAKLEDSAVYLCASSAPRGGPANTGELFFGEGSRLTVL.

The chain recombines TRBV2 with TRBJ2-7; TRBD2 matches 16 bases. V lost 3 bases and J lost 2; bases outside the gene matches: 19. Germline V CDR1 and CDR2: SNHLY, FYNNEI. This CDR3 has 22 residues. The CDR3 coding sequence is TGTGCCAGCAGTGACGCCAGGCTCGGGACTAGCGGGAGGGCCGGTTTCGCCTACGAGCAGTACTTC. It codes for CASSDARLGTSGRAGFAYEQYF.

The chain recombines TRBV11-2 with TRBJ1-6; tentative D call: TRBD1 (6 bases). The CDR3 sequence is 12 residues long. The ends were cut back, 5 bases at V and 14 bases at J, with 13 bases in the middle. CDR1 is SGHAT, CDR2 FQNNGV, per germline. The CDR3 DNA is TGTGCCAGCAGCCCCCAGGGGTTTACCCTCCACTTT. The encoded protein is CASSPQGFTLHF.

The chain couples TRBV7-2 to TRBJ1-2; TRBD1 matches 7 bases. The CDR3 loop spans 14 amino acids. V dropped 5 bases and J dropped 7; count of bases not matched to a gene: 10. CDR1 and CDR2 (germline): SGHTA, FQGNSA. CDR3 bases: TGTGCCAGCAGCCCCGACAGGGAGGTATTTGGCTACACCTTC. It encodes CASSPDREVFGYTF.

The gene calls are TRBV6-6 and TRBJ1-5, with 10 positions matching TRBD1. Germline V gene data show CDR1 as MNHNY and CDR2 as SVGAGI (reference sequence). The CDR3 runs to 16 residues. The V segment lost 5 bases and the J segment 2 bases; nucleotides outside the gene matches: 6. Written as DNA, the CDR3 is TGTGCCAGCAGTCGATCCGGGACAGGGGGCAATCAGCCCCAGCATTTT. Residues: CASSRSGTGGNQPQHF.

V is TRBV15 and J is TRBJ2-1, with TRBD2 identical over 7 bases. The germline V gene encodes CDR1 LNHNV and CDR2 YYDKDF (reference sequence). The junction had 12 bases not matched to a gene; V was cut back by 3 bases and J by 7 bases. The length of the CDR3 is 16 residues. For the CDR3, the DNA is TGTGCCACCAGCAGGGCCCTGGCGGGAGTTTCGAATGAGCAGTTCTTC. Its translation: CATSRALAGVSNEQFF.

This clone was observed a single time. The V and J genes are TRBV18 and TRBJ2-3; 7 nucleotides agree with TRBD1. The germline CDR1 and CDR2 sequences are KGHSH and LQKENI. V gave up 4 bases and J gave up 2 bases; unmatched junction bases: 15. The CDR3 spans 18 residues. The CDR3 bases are TGTGCCAGCTCACTACGGGACAGCACTGACTATGACACAGATACGCAGTATTTT. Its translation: CASSLRDSTDYDTDTQYF.

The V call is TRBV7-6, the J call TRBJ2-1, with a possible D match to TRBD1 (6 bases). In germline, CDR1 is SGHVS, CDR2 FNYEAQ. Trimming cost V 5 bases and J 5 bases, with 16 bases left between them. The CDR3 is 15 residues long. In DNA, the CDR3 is TGTGCCAGCAGCACCCAATACAGGGTCCACAATGAGCAGTTCTTC. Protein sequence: CASSTQYRVHNEQFF.

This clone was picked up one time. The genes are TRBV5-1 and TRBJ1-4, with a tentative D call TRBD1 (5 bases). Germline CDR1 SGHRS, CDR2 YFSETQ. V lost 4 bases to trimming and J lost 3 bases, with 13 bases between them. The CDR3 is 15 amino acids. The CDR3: CASSLADSPNEKLFF. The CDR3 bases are TGCGCCAGCAGCCTTGCTGACAGTCCTAATGAAAAACTGTTTTTT.

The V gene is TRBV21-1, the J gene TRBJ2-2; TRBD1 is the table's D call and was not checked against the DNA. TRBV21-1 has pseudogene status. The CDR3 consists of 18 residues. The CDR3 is CASLKIAETGGSDGELFF. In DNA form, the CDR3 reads TGTGCCAGCCTCAAAATTGCTGAGACAGGGGGCTCTGACGGGGAGCTGTTTTTT.

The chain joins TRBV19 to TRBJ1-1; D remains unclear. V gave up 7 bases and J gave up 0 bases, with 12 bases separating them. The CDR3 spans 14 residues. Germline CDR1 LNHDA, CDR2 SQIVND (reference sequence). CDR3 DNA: TGTGCCAGTATCGCGCGACAAATGAACACTGAAGCTTTCTTT. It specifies CASIARQMNTEAFF.

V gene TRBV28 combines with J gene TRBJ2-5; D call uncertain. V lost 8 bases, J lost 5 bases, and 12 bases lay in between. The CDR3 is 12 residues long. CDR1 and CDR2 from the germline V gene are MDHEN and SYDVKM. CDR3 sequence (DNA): TGTGCCAGCCGCGGCTTTTGGGAGACCCAGTACTTC. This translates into CASRGFWETQYF.

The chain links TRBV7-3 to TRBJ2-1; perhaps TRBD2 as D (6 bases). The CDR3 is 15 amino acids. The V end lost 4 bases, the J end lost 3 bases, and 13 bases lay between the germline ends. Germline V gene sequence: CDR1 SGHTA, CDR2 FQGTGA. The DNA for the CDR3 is TGTGCCAGCAGCTCCGGGACTCCTGTCTACAATGAGCAGTTCTTC. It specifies CASSSGTPVYNEQFF.

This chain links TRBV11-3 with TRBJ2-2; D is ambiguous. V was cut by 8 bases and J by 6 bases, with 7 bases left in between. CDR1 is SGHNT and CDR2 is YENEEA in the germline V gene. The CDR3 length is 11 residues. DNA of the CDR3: TGTGCCAGCGGCCGGGCCGGGGAGCTGTTTTTT. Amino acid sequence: CASGRAGELFF.

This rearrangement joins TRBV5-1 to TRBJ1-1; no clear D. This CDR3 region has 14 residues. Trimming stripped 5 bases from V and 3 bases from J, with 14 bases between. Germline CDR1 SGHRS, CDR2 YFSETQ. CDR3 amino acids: CASSYSGRDTEAFF. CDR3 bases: TGCGCCAGCAGTTATTCCGGCCGGGACACTGAAGCTTTCTTT.

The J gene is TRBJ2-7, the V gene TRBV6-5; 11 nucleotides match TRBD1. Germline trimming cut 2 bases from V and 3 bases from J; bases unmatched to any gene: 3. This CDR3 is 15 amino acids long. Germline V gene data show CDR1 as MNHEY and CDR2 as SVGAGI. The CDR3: CASSYTGTGGYEQYF. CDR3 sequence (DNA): TGTGCCAGCAGTTACACCGGGACAGGGGGCTACGAGCAGTACTTC.

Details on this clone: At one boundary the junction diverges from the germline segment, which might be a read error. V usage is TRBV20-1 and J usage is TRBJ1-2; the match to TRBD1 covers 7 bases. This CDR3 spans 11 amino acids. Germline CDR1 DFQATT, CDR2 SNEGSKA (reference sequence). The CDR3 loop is CSASPGTVPIF. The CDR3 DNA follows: TGCAGTGCTAGCCCTGGGACAGTACCCATCTTC.

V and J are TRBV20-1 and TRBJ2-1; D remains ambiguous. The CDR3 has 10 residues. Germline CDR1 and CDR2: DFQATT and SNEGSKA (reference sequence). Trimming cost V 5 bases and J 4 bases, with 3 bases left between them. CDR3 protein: CSASYNEQFF. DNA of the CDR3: TGCAGTGCTTCTTACAATGAGCAGTTCTTC.